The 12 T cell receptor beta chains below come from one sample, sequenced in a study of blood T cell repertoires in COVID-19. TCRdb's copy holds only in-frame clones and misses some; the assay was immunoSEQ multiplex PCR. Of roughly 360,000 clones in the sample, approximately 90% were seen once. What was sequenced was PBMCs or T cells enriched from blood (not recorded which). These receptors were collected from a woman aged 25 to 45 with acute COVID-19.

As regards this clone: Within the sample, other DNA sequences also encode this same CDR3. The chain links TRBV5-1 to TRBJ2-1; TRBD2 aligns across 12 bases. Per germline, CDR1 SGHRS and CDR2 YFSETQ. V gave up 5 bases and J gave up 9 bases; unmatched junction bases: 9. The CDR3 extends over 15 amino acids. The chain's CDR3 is CASSYLAGGPGEQFF. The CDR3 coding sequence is TGCGCCAGCAGTTATCTAGCGGGGGGGCCCGGTGAGCAGTTCTTC.

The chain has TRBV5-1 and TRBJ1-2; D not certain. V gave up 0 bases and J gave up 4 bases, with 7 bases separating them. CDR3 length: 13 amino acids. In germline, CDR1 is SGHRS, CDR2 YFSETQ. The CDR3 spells CASSLAGLYGYTF. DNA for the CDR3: TGCGCCAGCAGCTTGGCCGGACTCTATGGCTACACCTTC. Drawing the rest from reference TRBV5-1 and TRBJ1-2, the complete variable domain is KAGVTQTPRYLIKTRGQQVTLSCSPISGHRSVSWYQQTPGQGLQFLFEYFSETQRNKGNFPGRFSGRQFSNSRSEMNVSTLELGDSALYLCASSLAGLYGYTFGSGTRLTVV.

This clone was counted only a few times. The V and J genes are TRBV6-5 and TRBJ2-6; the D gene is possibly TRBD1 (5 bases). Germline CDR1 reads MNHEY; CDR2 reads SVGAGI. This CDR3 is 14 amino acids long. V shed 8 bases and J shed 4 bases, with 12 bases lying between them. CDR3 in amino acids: CASHVRAGANVLTF. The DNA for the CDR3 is TGTGCCAGCCACGTCAGGGCCGGGGCCAACGTCCTGACTTTC.

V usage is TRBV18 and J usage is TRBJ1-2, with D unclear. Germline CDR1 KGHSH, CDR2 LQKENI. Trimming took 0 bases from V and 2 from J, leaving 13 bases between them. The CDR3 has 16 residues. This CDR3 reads CASSPPEARSNYGYTF. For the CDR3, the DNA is TGTGCCAGCTCACCACCGGAGGCCAGATCAAACTATGGCTACACCTTC.

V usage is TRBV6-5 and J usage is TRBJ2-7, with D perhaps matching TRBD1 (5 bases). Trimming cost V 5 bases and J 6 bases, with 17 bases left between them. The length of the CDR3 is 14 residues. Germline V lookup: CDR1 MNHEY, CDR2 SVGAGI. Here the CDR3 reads CASSRTLGPSEQYF. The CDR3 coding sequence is TGTGCCAGCAGTCGTACCCTGGGGCCATCCGAGCAGTACTTC.

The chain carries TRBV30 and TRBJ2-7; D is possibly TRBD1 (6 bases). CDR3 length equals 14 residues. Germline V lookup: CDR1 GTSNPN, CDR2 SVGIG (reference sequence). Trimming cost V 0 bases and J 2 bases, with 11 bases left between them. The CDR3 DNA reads TGTGCCTGGAGTGTAGGGGGTTTCGCCTACGAGCAGTACTTC. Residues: CAWSVGGFAYEQYF.

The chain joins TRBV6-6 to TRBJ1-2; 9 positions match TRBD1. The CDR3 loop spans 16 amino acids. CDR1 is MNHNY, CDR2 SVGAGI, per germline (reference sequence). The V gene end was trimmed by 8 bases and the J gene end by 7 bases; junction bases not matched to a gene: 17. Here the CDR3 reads CASSTTSGTGRAGYTF. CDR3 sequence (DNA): TGTGCCAGCTCTACCACCTCCGGGACAGGGCGCGCTGGCTACACCTTC.

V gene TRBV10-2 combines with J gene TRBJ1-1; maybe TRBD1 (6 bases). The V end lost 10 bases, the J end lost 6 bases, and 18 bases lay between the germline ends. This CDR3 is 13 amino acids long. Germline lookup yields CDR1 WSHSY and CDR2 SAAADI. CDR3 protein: CATAARGSPEAFF. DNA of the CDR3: TGCGCCACCGCGGCCAGGGGCTCCCCTGAAGCTTTCTTT.

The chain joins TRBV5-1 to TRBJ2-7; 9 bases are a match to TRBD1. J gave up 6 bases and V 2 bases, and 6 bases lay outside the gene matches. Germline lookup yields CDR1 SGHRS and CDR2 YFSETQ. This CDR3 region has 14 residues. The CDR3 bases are TGCGCCAGCAGCTTCAGGGACAGGGCGGGCGAGCAGTACTTC. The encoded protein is CASSFRDRAGEQYF.

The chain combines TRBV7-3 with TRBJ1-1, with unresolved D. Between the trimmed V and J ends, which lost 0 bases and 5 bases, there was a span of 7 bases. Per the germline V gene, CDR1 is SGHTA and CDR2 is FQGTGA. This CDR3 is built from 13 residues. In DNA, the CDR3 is TGTGCCAGCAGCTTAACCCGCCTAACTGAAGCTTTCTTT. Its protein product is CASSLTRLTEAFF.

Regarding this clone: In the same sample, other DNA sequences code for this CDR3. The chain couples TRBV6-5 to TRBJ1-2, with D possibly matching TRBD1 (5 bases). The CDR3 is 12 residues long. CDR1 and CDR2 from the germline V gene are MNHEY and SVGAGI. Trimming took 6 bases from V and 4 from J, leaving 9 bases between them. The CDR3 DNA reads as TGTGCCAGCAGCCGTGACAGCTATGGCTACACCTTC. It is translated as CASSRDSYGYTF.

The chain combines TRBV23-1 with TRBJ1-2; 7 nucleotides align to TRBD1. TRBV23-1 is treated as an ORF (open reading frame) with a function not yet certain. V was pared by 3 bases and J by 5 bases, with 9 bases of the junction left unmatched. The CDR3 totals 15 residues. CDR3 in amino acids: CASSQEGASPYGYTF. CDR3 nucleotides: TGCGCCAGCAGTCAGGAGGGGGCTTCTCCTTATGGCTACACCTTC.